This T cell receptor beta chain stems from a study of cytotoxic CD8 clonotypes in ibrutinib-treated CLL. Study-wide context: An average of around 260,000 productive templates and tens of thousands of productive rearrangements was obtained per sample. General study points: Investigators sampled sustained-remission and progressing patients at differing times. Pretreatment clonality was elevated relative to age-matched healthy donors and paralleled circulating CD8+ T-cell counts. At ibrutinib response, clonality increased, and at progression it declined back toward baseline.

This CDR3 has 15 residues. Germline trimming cut 6 bases from V and 0 bases from J; bases unmatched to any gene: 6. The V gene's germline CDR1 is SEHNR and CDR2 FQNEAQ (reference sequence). A remark on this clone: Its antigen is not known.

The protocol was immunoSEQ multiplex PCR, while the TCRdb copy is restricted to in-frame clones and leaves out a portion. The sample shows 30,000 to 50,000 clones, 65% to 70% of them seen only once. The sequence was collected from a human donor with chronic lymphocytic leukemia. The chain joins TRBV7-9 to TRBJ1-1; 8 nucleotides agree with TRBD1. The material was PBMCs, obtained at disease progression, from a patient treated with ibrutinib. The CDR3 loop is CASSWTGPLNTEAFF. DNA for the CDR3: TGTGCCAGCAGTTGGACAGGGCCCCTGAACACTGAAGCTTTCTTT. Combining the CDR3 with reference TRBV7-9 and TRBJ1-1 gives the whole variable domain DTGVSQNPRHKITKRGQNVTFRCDPISEHNRLYWYRQTLGQGPEFLTYFQNEAQLEKSRLLSDRFSAERPKGSFSTLEIQRTEQGDSAMYLCASSWTGPLNTEAFFGQGTRLTVV.